This TCR beta chain emerged from a study of blood T cell repertoires in COVID-19. The overall study: Both acute and convalescent COVID-19 samples were obtained from the United States, Italy and Spain. T cells, B-cell-depleted T cells, or PBMCs provided the cDNA or gDNA that served as material.

Study processing details: Amplification of reference gene primers provided the estimated nucleated cell counts. The table came from immunoSEQ multiplex PCR; TCRdb's copy has only in-frame clones and leaves some out. The V and J calls and clone size come from that table; D and trimming were worked out from the DNA. The table has 70,000 or so clones, about four fifths seen once. The CDR3 is made up of 14 amino acids. V shed 10 bases, J shed 3 bases, and the junction held 8 bases outside the gene matches. CDR1 is SEHNR, CDR2 FQNEAQ, per germline (reference sequence). This sequence originates from a human donor in a cohort sampled during active COVID-19. The sequenced material came from peripheral blood. This chain uses TRBV7-9 with TRBJ2-1, with 8 bases identical to TRBD2. CDR3 sequence reads: CANSALADYNEQFF. The CDR3 DNA reads as TGTGCCAACTCGGCACTAGCGGACTACAATGAGCAGTTCTTC.